This T cell receptor (beta chain) was identified in a study of cytomegalovirus exposure and HLA in healthy donors. The V gene's germline CDR1 is SGHDN and CDR2 FVKESK. There are 13 residues in the CDR3. V lost 1 base and J lost 8; bases outside the gene matches: 4. Clones were read by immunoSEQ multiplex PCR, and TCRdb kept only the in-frame ones, dropping some. The sample records 150,000 to 200,000 clones, around nine tenths being singletons. This clone came up once. The V and J genes are TRBV14 and TRBJ1-2; TRBD1 aligns across 7 bases. Sequenced: PBMCs. This clonotype was sampled from a woman in her late teens or twenties in good health and CMV-seropositive. CDR3 coding DNA: TGTGCCAGCAGCCAAGGCAACAGGGGCGGCTACACCTTC. It specifies CASSQGNRGGYTF.